Listed here is a single T cell receptor (beta chain). The V segment lost 1 base and the J segment 7 bases; nucleotides outside the gene matches: 6. Germline CDR1 LGHDT, CDR2 YNNKEL (reference sequence). The CDR3 length is 15 residues. This sample is drawn from a study of blood T cell repertoires in COVID-19. Per the study methods: Nucleated cell number was recorded as an estimate derived from reference gene primer amplification. Profiling relied on immunoSEQ multiplex PCR, and the TCRdb table lists in-frame clones only, not all of them. Clone size and V and J calls were adopted from that table, with D and trimming inferred from the DNA. The sample lists a few hundred thousand clones; approximately 92% were seen once. It was during active infection that Seattle patients were enrolled and then longitudinally followed.

The sequenced material came from peripheral blood. The sequence was obtained from a person aged 18-30 years with COVID-19, enrolled during active disease. The V call is TRBV3-1 (or the pseudogene TRBV3-2), the J call TRBJ2-7, with 11 positions matching TRBD2. The CDR3 is CASSQGLAGGQEQYF. The CDR3 DNA is TGTGCCAGCAGCCAAGGGTTAGCGGGAGGGCAAGAGCAGTACTTC.